The rows below give T cell receptor beta chains drawn from one sample of a study of T cell responses to AZD1222 COVID-19 vaccine. Data came from immunoSEQ multiplex PCR; TCRdb stores just in-frame clones and leaves some out. The sample has around 120,000 clones, approximately 88% seen once. Sequences were derived from peripheral blood, sampled on day 0 of AZD1222 vaccination. Receptor source: an adult in good health. Each CDR3 is given with its conserved first and last residue. Fields, in order: clone size, CDR3 length, J gene, V gene, D gene, CDR3 protein, CDR3 DNA. D genes are given only for firm matches. Size is omitted from some rows. Given values are once, few, many or a class for expanded clones.

- 15 TRBJ1-5 TRBV6-5 - CASNDEGVVVQPQHF TGTGCCAGCAACGACGAGGGAGTGGTGGTTCAGCCCCAGCATTTT
- 16 TRBJ2-5 TRBV4-1 - CASSQDPLGRRETQYF TGCGCCAGCAGCCAAGACCCCCTGGGAAGGAGGGAGACCCAGTACTTC
- 14 TRBJ1-1 TRBV3-1/TRBV3-2 - CASSGRLANTEAFF TGTGCCAGCAGCGGAAGGTTGGCAAACACTGAAGCTTTCTTT
- 16 TRBJ1-2 TRBV6-2/TRBV6-3 - CASSYWGENGNYGYTF TGTGCCAGCAGTTACTGGGGAGAAAATGGTAACTATGGCTACACCTTC
once 14 TRBJ1-3 TRBV5-4 - CASSLQGPGNTIYF TGTGCCAGCAGCTTGCAGGGTCCTGGAAACACCATATATTTT
few 17 TRBJ2-5 TRBV19 - CASSAPTNIVSQETQYF TGTGCCAGTAGCGCCCCCACCAACATAGTTTCTCAAGAGACCCAGTACTTC
few 14 TRBJ2-7 TRBV27 TRBD1 CASRLGQGSYEQYF TGTGCCAGCAGACTGGGACAGGGCTCCTACGAGCAGTACTTC
- 14 TRBJ1-4 TRBV19 - CASSQRGGNEKLFF TGTGCCAGTAGTCAAAGGGGCGGGAATGAAAAACTGTTTTTT
- 14 TRBJ1-1 TRBV5-6 - CASSSSLGPTEAFF TGTGCCAGCAGCTCCTCCTTGGGCCCCACTGAAGCTTTCTTT
- 17 TRBJ1-5 TRBV30 - CASSPGQGNVSNQPQHF TGTGCCTCGTCGCCCGGGCAGGGGAACGTGAGCAATCAGCCCCAGCATTTT
- 15 TRBJ1-1 TRBV7-2 - CASSPLGKKGTEAFF TGTGCCAGCAGCCCCCTCGGGAAGAAGGGCACTGAAGCTTTCTTT
- 13 TRBJ2-1 TRBV4-3 - CASSQGVWTTLIF TGCGCCAGCAGCCAAGGTGTATGGACCACTTTAATCTTC
- 14 TRBJ2-2 TRBV2 - CASQGPTNTGELFF TGTGCCAGCCAAGGTCCAACGAACACCGGGGAGCTGTTTTTT
once 15 TRBJ2-1 TRBV7-3 - CASSPTGGHGNEQFF TGTGCCAGCAGCCCTACCGGGGGGCACGGCAATGAGCAGTTCTTC
once 18 TRBJ2-2 TRBV6-2/TRBV6-3 TRBD1 CASSPGQGAGGETGELFF TGTGCCAGCAGCCCCGGACAGGGGGCAGGGGGGGAGACCGGGGAGCTGTTTTTT
once 14 TRBJ2-7 TRBV6-5 - CASSPADRTYEQYF TGTGCCAGCAGCCCCGCCGACCGGACCTACGAGCAGTACTTC
- 12 TRBJ2-7 TRBV7-5 - CARSLHHYEQYF TGTGCCAGAAGCTTACATCATTACGAGCAGTACTTC
- 12 TRBJ1-1 TRBV6-5 - CASSYLGAEAFF TGTGCCAGCAGTTATTTAGGGGCGGAAGCTTTCTTT
- 12 TRBJ1-1 TRBV6-5 - CASRWQDAGAFF TGTGCCAGCAGGTGGCAGGATGCTGGAGCTTTCTTT
once 15 TRBJ1-5 TRBV10-3 - CAISEGGEGNQPQHF TGTGCCATCAGTGAGGGGGGGGAAGGCAATCAGCCCCAGCATTTT
- 16 TRBJ2-1 TRBV7-9 TRBD2 CASRPYAGGLNNEQFF TGTGCCAGCAGACCTTATGCGGGGGGCTTAAACAATGAGCAGTTCTTC
- 14 TRBJ1-1 TRBV18 - CASSRTGVSAEAFF TGTGCCAGCTCACGGACGGGGGTAAGCGCTGAAGCTTTCTTT
- 12 TRBJ1-1 TRBV12-3/TRBV12-4 - CASGKWTTEAFF TGTGCCAGCGGAAAATGGACCACTGAAGCTTTCTTT
- 13 TRBJ1-5 TRBV6-5 - CASGAPDNQPQHF TGTGCCAGCGGAGCCCCAGACAATCAGCCCCAGCATTTT
- 14 TRBJ1-2 TRBV6-1 TRBD1 CASSETGATYGYTF TGTGCCAGCAGTGAGACAGGGGCCACCTATGGCTACACCTTC
- 17 TRBJ1-2 TRBV13 TRBD1 CASSHLRDREKNYGYTF TGTGCCAGCAGCCACCTCCGGGACAGGGAGAAAAACTATGGCTACACCTTC
- 13 TRBJ1-5 TRBV5-6 - CASSEAGDQPQHF TGTGCCAGCAGCGAGGCAGGGGACCAGCCCCAGCATTTT
- 14 TRBJ2-2 TRBV4-2 - CASSPKKRTGELFF TGTGCCAGCAGCCCAAAGAAACGAACCGGGGAGCTGTTTTTT
- 16 TRBJ2-5 TRBV24-1 TRBD1 CATSDGGQGLQETQYF TGTGCCACCAGTGATGGAGGACAGGGGCTCCAAGAGACCCAGTACTTC
- 16 TRBJ1-6 TRBV12-5 - CASVNSDGSYNSPLHF TGTGCTAGTGTCAATTCCGATGGTTCCTATAATTCACCCCTCCACTTT
- 15 TRBJ1-6 TRBV19 - CASSLTVSDNSPLHF TGTGCCAGTAGCCTGACAGTGTCCGATAATTCACCCCTCCACTTT
- 14 TRBJ2-3 TRBV24-1 - CATSDPTATDTQYF TGTGCCACCAGTGATCCGACAGCCACAGATACGCAGTATTTT
- 15 TRBJ1-2 TRBV5-1 TRBD1 CASSLGGQGNYGYTF TGCGCCAGCAGCTTGGGGGGACAGGGCAACTATGGCTACACCTTC
- 15 TRBJ1-2 TRBV5-1 TRBD1 CASSPGTDPSYGYTF TGCGCCAGCAGCCCTGGGACAGACCCCTCCTATGGCTACACCTTC
- 15 TRBJ2-2 TRBV2 TRBD2 CASTGASGGRRELFF TGTGCCAGCACTGGGGCTAGCGGGGGGAGAAGGGAGCTGTTTTTT
- 16 TRBJ1-2 TRBV18 - CASSPPTQAIDYGYTF TGTGCCAGCTCACCACCTACACAGGCAATAGACTATGGCTACACCTTC
- 17 TRBJ1-1 TRBV19 TRBD1 CASATGTGQFLNTEAFF TGTGCCAGTGCCACCGGGACAGGACAATTTTTGAACACTGAAGCTTTCTTT
- 12 TRBJ1-2 TRBV6-1 - CASSERNYGYTF TGTGCCAGCAGTGAGAGGAACTATGGCTACACCTTC
- 13 TRBJ1-1 TRBV10-3 TRBD1 CAIGTTGGTEAFF TGTGCCATCGGAACGACAGGGGGAACTGAAGCTTTCTTT
- 12 TRBJ1-1 TRBV5-1 TRBD1 CASSLAGGEAFF TGCGCCAGCAGCTTGGCAGGGGGCGAAGCTTTCTTT
once 16 TRBJ1-1 TRBV23-1 - CASREEEGDMNTEAFF TGCGCCAGCAGGGAGGAGGAGGGGGACATGAACACTGAAGCTTTCTTT
- 15 TRBJ1-2 TRBV5-1 - CASSLEGRRGYGYTF TGCGCCAGCAGCTTGGAGGGCAGGCGGGGCTATGGCTACACCTTC